This T cell receptor (beta chain) stems from a study of blood T cell repertoires in COVID-19. Study-wide context: Some COVID-19 samples were acute and others convalescent; all came from the United States, Italy and Spain. T cells, B-cell-depleted T cells, or PBMCs supplied cDNA or gDNA.

Per the germline V gene, CDR1 is KGHDR and CDR2 is SFDVKD. Trimming at V came to 3 bases and at J to 4 bases, leaving 4 bases not matched to a gene. The CDR3 length is 16 residues. Study processing details: Amplifying reference gene primers gave estimates of nucleated cell counts. Profiling relied on immunoSEQ multiplex PCR, and the TCRdb table lists in-frame clones only, not all of them. D and trimming come from the DNA, and the V and J calls and clone size come from that table. The repertoire holds roughly 440,000 clones, with approximately 89% as singletons. Seattle patients were enrolled during active infection and followed longitudinally.

The chain recombines TRBV24-1 with TRBJ2-1, with 11 bases matching TRBD2. The clonotype was recovered from a woman between 45 and 65 years old with COVID-19, enrolled during active disease. Sample: peripheral blood. The CDR3 nucleotides read TGTGCCACCAGTGATCCCCGGACTAGCGGGTACAATGAGCAGTTCTTC. It specifies CATSDPRTSGYNEQFF.